This T cell receptor beta chain was sequenced for a study of blood T cell repertoires in COVID-19. Only in-frame clones appear in the TCRdb table, and some are missing; sequencing was by immunoSEQ multiplex PCR. Among roughly 240,000 clones listed, around 87% were seen once. This CDR3 spans 13 amino acids. Trimming pared 3 bases from V and 7 bases from J, leaving 12 bases between. This clonotype originated in a woman in her 30s who had recovered from COVID-19. Input material: peripheral blood. The V and J genes are TRBV12-3 or TRBV12-4 and TRBJ1-1; no clear D gene. Written as DNA, the CDR3 is TGTGCCAGCAGTTTGAGGTTTAACCGTGAAGCTTTCTTT. This codes for CASSLRFNREAFF.